Listed here are 11 T cell receptor beta chains from one sample, sequenced in a study of chemoradiotherapy in HPV16-positive cancers. Assay used: immunoSEQ multiplex PCR; TCRdb lists only in-frame clones, some missing. Among some 14,000 clones listed, roughly 63% were seen once. The specimen was obtained from a patient who underwent chemoradiotherapy. The receptors stem from a human donor with HPV-associated anogenital cancer.

This clone occurred a few times. The chain joins TRBV29-1 to TRBJ1-2; 9 bases fit TRBD1. The CDR3 is 14 amino acids. Germline V gene data show CDR1 as SQVTM and CDR2 as ANQGSEA. Trimming took 5 bases from V and 5 from J; bases not matched to a gene: 9. The CDR3 DNA is TGCAGCGTTACCGGGACAGGGTTTGATTATGGCTACACCTTC. This encodes CSVTGTGFDYGYTF.

This chain joins TRBV9 and TRBJ1-5; no clear D. V lost 2 bases and J 0 bases, leaving 9 bases between the germline ends. CDR1 is SGDLS and CDR2 is YYNGEE in the germline V gene. The CDR3 sequence is 15 residues long. CDR3 nucleotide sequence: TGTGCCAGCAGCGTTTCGTACAGTAGCAATCAGCCCCAGCATTTT. Amino acids: CASSVSYSSNQPQHF.

This sequence joins TRBV4-1 and TRBJ1-2; 8 bases match TRBD1. V shed 8 bases, J shed 7 bases, and the junction held 12 bases outside the gene matches. This CDR3 has 14 amino acids. Germline lookup yields CDR1 MGHRA and CDR2 YSYEKL. This CDR3 reads CASAHGQGAVGYTF. The DNA for the CDR3 is TGCGCCAGCGCCCACGGGCAGGGGGCTGTTGGCTACACCTTC.

V is TRBV4-1 and J is TRBJ1-1, with no clear D. V was cut by 0 bases and J by 0 bases, with 8 bases left in between. The CDR3 is made up of 15 amino acids. Looked up from germline, CDR1 is MGHRA and CDR2 is YSYEKL. The CDR3, as DNA: TGCGCCAGCAGCCAAGACAGGCAGTTGAACACTGAAGCTTTCTTT. It is translated as CASSQDRQLNTEAFF.

V gene TRBV7-8 combines with J gene TRBJ2-7; D is uncertain. The CDR3 has 13 residues. V dropped 4 bases and J dropped 6 bases, with 13 bases sitting between them. Germline V CDR1 and CDR2: SGHVS, FQNEAQ. The CDR3 sequence: CASSSRAMGEQYF. The CDR3, as DNA: TGTGCCAGCAGCTCCAGAGCAATGGGCGAGCAGTACTTC.

This clone has more than one count but fewer than ten. The J gene is TRBJ1-2, the V gene TRBV19; perhaps TRBD1 as D (5 bases). This CDR3 region has 14 residues. The V end lost 4 bases, the J end lost 2 bases, and 11 bases lay between the germline ends. Germline CDR1 LNHDA, CDR2 SQIVND (reference sequence). CDR3 residues: CASSTAGGNYGYTF. CDR3 bases: TGTGCCAGTAGTACCGCCGGGGGGAACTATGGCTACACCTTC.

This chain joins TRBV6-1 and TRBJ1-6; D unresolved. V lost 0 bases, J lost 14 bases, and 11 bases lay in between. This CDR3 contains 13 residues. Germline V lookup: CDR1 MNHNS, CDR2 SASEGT. The CDR3 bases are TGTGCCAGCAGTGAAGCCCCGGGGTTCGCCCTCCACTTT. Amino acid sequence: CASSEAPGFALHF.

The chain couples TRBV5-4 to TRBJ1-6, with D possibly being TRBD1 (5 bases). The germline gives CDR1 SGHNT, CDR2 YYREEE (reference sequence). Trimming pared 4 bases from V and 3 bases from J, leaving 8 bases between. The CDR3 has 14 residues. The CDR3 here is CASSPGNYNSPLHF. The CDR3, as DNA: TGTGCCAGCAGCCCAGGGAACTATAATTCACCCCTCCACTTT.

This chain uses TRBV7-2 with TRBJ1-1, with D tentatively TRBD1 (5 bases). This CDR3 has 14 residues. Trimming cost V 1 base and J 6 bases, with 12 bases left between them. Germline CDR1 reads SGHTA; CDR2 reads FQGNSA. The CDR3 coding sequence is TGTGCCAGCAGCTTAGATGGGGCTAAGGCTGAAGCTTTCTTT. Protein: CASSLDGAKAEAFF.

Only a few counts were recorded for this clone. The V call is TRBV6-6, the J call TRBJ1-1; possibly TRBD1 for D (5 bases). The CDR3 runs to 15 residues. Trimming took 0 bases from V and 7 from J, leaving 15 bases between them. Germline CDR1 reads MNHNY; CDR2 reads SVGAGI (reference sequence). CDR3 sequence: CASSYSSLGAGEAFF. For the CDR3, the DNA is TGTGCCAGCAGTTACTCTAGTCTAGGGGCCGGTGAAGCTTTCTTT.

The chain combines TRBV5-1 with TRBJ2-3; TRBD1 matches at 8 bases. Trimming removed 9 bases from V and 0 bases from J; junction bases left unmatched: 6. Germline V gene lookup returns CDR1 SGHRS and CDR2 YFSETQ. This CDR3 has 14 amino acids. CDR3 DNA sequence: TGCGCCACCGGCCAGGGGGCTAGCACAGATACGCAGTATTTT. Protein sequence: CATGQGASTDTQYF.